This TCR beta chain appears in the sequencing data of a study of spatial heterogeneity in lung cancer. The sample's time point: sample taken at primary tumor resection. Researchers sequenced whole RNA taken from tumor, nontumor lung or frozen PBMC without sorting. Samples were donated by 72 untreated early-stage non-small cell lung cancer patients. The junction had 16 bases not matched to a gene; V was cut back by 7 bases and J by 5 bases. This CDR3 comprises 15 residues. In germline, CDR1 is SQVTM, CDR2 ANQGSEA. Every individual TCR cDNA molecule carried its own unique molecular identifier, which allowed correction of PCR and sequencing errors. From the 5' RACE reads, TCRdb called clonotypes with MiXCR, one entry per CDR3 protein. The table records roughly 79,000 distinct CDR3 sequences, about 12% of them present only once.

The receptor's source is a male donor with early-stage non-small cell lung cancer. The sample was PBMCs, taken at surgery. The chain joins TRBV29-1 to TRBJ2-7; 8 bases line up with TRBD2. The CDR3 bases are TGCAGCGCCATCGCGGTACGGGAGGGCCCCCACGAGCAGTACTTC. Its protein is CSAIAVREGPHEQYF.